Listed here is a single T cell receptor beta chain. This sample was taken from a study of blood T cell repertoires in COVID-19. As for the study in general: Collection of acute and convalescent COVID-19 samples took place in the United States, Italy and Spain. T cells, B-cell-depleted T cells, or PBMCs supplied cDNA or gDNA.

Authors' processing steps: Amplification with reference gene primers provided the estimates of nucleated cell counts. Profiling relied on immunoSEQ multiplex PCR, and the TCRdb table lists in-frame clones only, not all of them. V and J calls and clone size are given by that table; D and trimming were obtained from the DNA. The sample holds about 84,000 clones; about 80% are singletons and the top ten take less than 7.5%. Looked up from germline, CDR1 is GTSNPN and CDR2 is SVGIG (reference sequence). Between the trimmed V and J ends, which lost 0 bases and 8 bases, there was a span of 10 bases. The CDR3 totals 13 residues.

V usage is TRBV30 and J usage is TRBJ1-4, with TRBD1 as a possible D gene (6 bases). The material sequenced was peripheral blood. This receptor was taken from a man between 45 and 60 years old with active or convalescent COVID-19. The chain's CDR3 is CAWSVQGWEKLFF. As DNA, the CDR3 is TGTGCCTGGAGTGTACAGGGTTGGGAAAAACTGTTTTTT.